The rows below give T cell receptor beta chains drawn from one sample of a study of T-cell reconstitution after alpha-beta-depleted transplantation in children. A single record per CDR3 protein comes from TCRdb applying MiXCR to the PCR reads. This table holds a few hundred thousand distinct CDR3 sequences, 20% to 30% found once. Specimen: PBMCs, collected before TCRalphabeta/CD19-depleted stem cell transplant. All receptors come from a girl aged 2 to 9 with Fanconi anemia, due to receive a stem cell transplant. CDR3s include the opening cysteine and the closing phenylalanine or tryptophan. Fields, in order: V gene, clone size, J gene, D gene, CDR3 DNA, CDR3 protein. D genes are given only for firm matches. Clone size is given for some rows only: seen once, a few or many times, or a class if the clone is expanded.

V gene: TRBV20-1
clone size: NA
J gene: TRBJ1-2
D gene: TRBD1
CDR3 DNA: TGCAGTGCCCCCTATCGGACAGGCTATGGCTACACCTTC
CDR3 protein: CSAPYRTGYGYTF

V gene: TRBV12-3/TRBV12-4
clone size: many
J gene: TRBJ2-7
D gene: NA
CDR3 DNA: TGTGCCAGCAGGAACCTCTACGAGCAGTACTTC
CDR3 protein: CASRNLYEQYF

V gene: TRBV20-1
clone size: many
J gene: TRBJ2-1
D gene: NA
CDR3 DNA: TGCAGTGCTAGACTAGATTTCGGTGGTGAGCAGTTCTTC
CDR3 protein: CSARLDFGGEQFF

V gene: TRBV12-3/TRBV12-4
clone size: NA
J gene: TRBJ2-6
D gene: NA
CDR3 DNA: TGTGCCAGCAGCCCCCGGAGGGGGACCGGGGCCAACGTCCTGACTTTC
CDR3 protein: CASSPRRGTGANVLTF

V gene: TRBV12-3/TRBV12-4
clone size: few
J gene: TRBJ1-4
D gene: NA
CDR3 DNA: TGTGCCAGCAGGACAACAGATAATGAAAAACTGTTTTTT
CDR3 protein: CASRTTDNEKLFF

V gene: TRBV12-3/TRBV12-4
clone size: NA
J gene: TRBJ2-1
D gene: NA
CDR3 DNA: TGTGCCAGCAGTTTTGCCCCTCTCGGGACCGGCAATGAGCAGTTCTTC
CDR3 protein: CASSFAPLGTGNEQFF

V gene: TRBV20-1
clone size: few
J gene: TRBJ1-6
D gene: TRBD1
CDR3 DNA: TGCAGTGCTAGAGTCGGGGGACAGAATTCACCCCTCCACTTT
CDR3 protein: CSARVGGQNSPLHF

V gene: TRBV6-1
clone size: many
J gene: TRBJ1-1
D gene: NA
CDR3 DNA: TGTGCCAGCAGTGAACTTGGTACGGTCAACACTGAAGCTTTCTTT
CDR3 protein: CASSELGTVNTEAFF

V gene: TRBV5-1
clone size: NA
J gene: TRBJ1-1
D gene: TRBD1
CDR3 DNA: TGCGCCAGCAGCCCCCGGACAGGTCTTGACACTGAAGCTTTCTTT
CDR3 protein: CASSPRTGLDTEAFF

V gene: TRBV29-1
clone size: NA
J gene: TRBJ2-7
D gene: NA
CDR3 DNA: TGCAGCGTAAACAGGGCCTACGAGCAGTACTTC
CDR3 protein: CSVNRAYEQYF

V gene: TRBV7-6
clone size: NA
J gene: TRBJ2-1
D gene: TRBD1
CDR3 DNA: TGTGCCAGCAGCTTAGCAGGACAGGGGAATAATGAGCAGTTCTTC
CDR3 protein: CASSLAGQGNNEQFF

V gene: TRBV20-1
clone size: many
J gene: TRBJ2-1
D gene: NA
CDR3 DNA: TGCAGTGCTAGAGGCAAGGAGCAGTTCTTC
CDR3 protein: CSARGKEQFF

V gene: TRBV4-2
clone size: many
J gene: TRBJ2-3
D gene: NA
CDR3 DNA: TGTGCCAGCAGCCTTCGACAAGAGGCAGATACGCAGTATTTT
CDR3 protein: CASSLRQEADTQYF

V gene: TRBV20-1
clone size: many
J gene: TRBJ1-2
D gene: TRBD1
CDR3 DNA: TGCAGTGCTAGAGATTTCCGGACAGGGAACGGCTACACCTTC
CDR3 protein: CSARDFRTGNGYTF